Here is one TCR beta chain with its context. This sample is part of a study of shared clonotypes between healthy human individuals. Overall study: Per donor, three plates held CD4 naive cells, three held CD4 memory, two held CD8 naive and one held CD8 memory.

Repertoires were generated with immunoSEQ multiplex PCR, while TCRdb's copy carries only in-frame clones and drops some. The sample shows approximately 2.3 million clones, more than 80% of them seen only once. Germline values: CDR1 SGHRS, CDR2 YFSETQ. The CDR3 loop spans 16 amino acids. The V segment lost 4 bases and the J segment 6 bases; nucleotides outside the gene matches: 9. The chain couples TRBV5-1 to TRBJ1-3, with TRBD1 identical over 11 bases. The receptor's source is a man aged 18 to 29 in good health. Some clones in this sample may be carry-over from other donors' samples. Sample: naive CD4+ T cells from PBMCs. This sample's subset: CD45RA+ positively selected. CDR3 DNA sequence: TGCGCCAGCAGCCCCGGACAGGGGGCTAGGGAAAACACCATATATTTT. Translated, it gives CASSPGQGARENTIYF.